A single sample gave rise to the 31 T cell receptor beta chains below, sequenced in a study of human T cells and chemical hapten exposure. One entry per CDR3 protein results from TCRdb running MiXCR on the RACE reads. The data contain some 97,000 distinct CDR3 sequences, 27% of them singletons. Time point noted: patch test 3, about 24 weeks after DPC sensitization. The treatment is: therapeutic diphenylcyclopropenone sensitization with weekly scalp DPC. Sequenced material: whole blood, taken in connection with sensitization to the hapten diphenylcyclopropenone (DPC). These receptor sequences come from a man aged 40-50 years with alopecia areata. Some clones in this sample may be carry-over from other donors' samples.

The rearrangement links TRBV27 to TRBJ1-5, with TRBD1 matching over 9 bases. V lost 6 bases and J lost 2; bases outside the gene matches: 8. Looked up from germline, CDR1 is MNHEY and CDR2 is SMNVEV (reference sequence). The CDR3 contains 16 residues. The CDR3 loop reads CASSDRTGVRNQPQHF. CDR3 DNA: TGTGCCAGCAGCGATAGGACAGGGGTGCGCAATCAGCCCCAGCATTTT.

This clonotype was recorded once. V gene TRBV3-1 combines with J gene TRBJ2-1, with D perhaps assigned TRBD1 or TRBD2 (7 bases each). CDR1 is LGHDT and CDR2 is YNNKEL in the germline V gene (reference sequence). V was cut by 0 bases and J by 4 bases, with 28 bases left in between. This CDR3 has 21 residues. Here the CDR3 reads CASSQDQVRAGWQGGYNEQFF. CDR3 sequence (DNA): TGTGCCAGCAGCCAAGATCAGGTGCGGGCTGGATGGCAGGGGGGGTACAATGAGCAGTTCTTC.

This clonotype has just a few counts. The chain couples TRBV7-2 to TRBJ2-1; perhaps TRBD2 as D (5 bases). Germline assignment: CDR1 SGHTA and CDR2 FQGNSA. The CDR3 contains 13 residues. Trimming took 1 base from V and 8 from J, leaving 9 bases between them. The CDR3 DNA reads as TGTGCCAGCAGCTTAGGTAGCGACGATGAGCAGTTCTTC. Its protein product is CASSLGSDDEQFF.

This clonotype showed up just a few times. The genes are TRBV12-3 or TRBV12-4 and TRBJ1-1, with D hard to call. Deletions cut 3 bases from V and 3 bases from J, with 11 bases between. This CDR3 has 14 residues. The CDR3 DNA reads TGTGCCAGCAGTTTGGTGCAGACCCACACTGAAGCTTTCTTT. Amino acid sequence: CASSLVQTHTEAFF.

This clonotype was seen a single time. This sequence joins TRBV12-3 or TRBV12-4 and TRBJ1-1; 7 nucleotides match TRBD1. Trimming took 5 bases from V and 4 from J; bases not matched to a gene: 4. The CDR3 is made up of 13 amino acids. CDR3 in DNA: TGTGCCAGCAGTCTTTACAGGGGCACTGAAGCTTTCTTT. This codes for CASSLYRGTEAFF.

This clonotype was detected only a few times. This may be a read error, as it is one base from a much larger clone. The V gene is TRBV20-1, the J gene TRBJ1-1; D call uncertain. V was trimmed by 4 bases and J by 1 base, leaving 16 bases between them. CDR3 length: 15 residues. CDR1 DFQATT and CDR2 SNEGSKA come from the germline V gene (reference sequence). CDR3 region: CSATEGARRNTEAFF. Written as DNA, the CDR3 is TGCAGTGCTACCGAGGGTGCTCGGAGGAACACTGAAGCTTTCTTT.

The chain combines TRBV20-1 with TRBJ2-7, with TRBD2 identical over 9 bases. J gave up 5 bases and V 3 bases, and 14 bases lay outside the gene matches. CDR1 and CDR2 from the germline V gene are DFQATT and SNEGSKA (reference sequence). The CDR3 loop spans 16 amino acids. CDR3 amino acids: CSARISGSSKSDEQYF. The CDR3 nucleotides are TGCAGTGCTAGGATTAGCGGGAGTAGTAAGTCCGACGAGCAGTACTTC.

This clonotype was detected only a few times. This rearrangement joins TRBV29-1 to TRBJ2-7; maybe TRBD1 (6 bases). Trimming removed 7 bases from V and 5 bases from J, with 15 bases in between. Germline loops: CDR1 SQVTM, CDR2 ANQGSEA. The CDR3 is 12 amino acids. CDR3 sequence reads: CSGGRRGDEQYF. As DNA, the CDR3 is TGCAGCGGGGGGCGCAGGGGAGACGAGCAGTACTTC.

V and J are TRBV9 and TRBJ2-1, with a weak D call TRBD2 (5 bases). The length of the CDR3 is 13 residues. CDR1 is SGDLS and CDR2 is YYNGEE in the germline V gene. Trimming pared 0 bases from V and 9 bases from J, leaving 10 bases between. The CDR3 DNA sequence: TGTGCCAGCAGCGTAGGTCCGCTAGCTGAGCAGTTCTTC. Translating gives CASSVGPLAEQFF.

This chain uses TRBV7-9 with TRBJ2-5, with TRBD2 matching over 9 bases. J gave up 4 bases and V 3 bases, and 9 bases lay outside the gene matches. The CDR3 has 16 amino acids. Germline V gene lookup returns CDR1 SEHNR and CDR2 FQNEAQ (reference sequence). In DNA form, the CDR3 reads TGTGCCAGCAGCTTCCCGATAGCGGGAGTCAGAGAGACCCAGTACTTC. Protein product: CASSFPIAGVRETQYF.

The chain has TRBV7-9 and TRBJ2-7; D not certain. Germline CDR1 and CDR2: SEHNR and FQNEAQ (reference sequence). This CDR3 has 12 residues. The V and J ends lost 4 bases and 2 bases respectively, with 6 bases between them. CDR3 loop: CASSSLTYEQYF. The CDR3 bases are TGTGCCAGCAGCTCACTGACCTACGAGCAGTACTTC.

The rearrangement uses TRBV20-1 and TRBJ2-3; tentatively, D is TRBD2 (6 bases). With 6 bases removed from V and 4 bases from J, the gap between germline ends came to 17 bases. Germline V CDR1 and CDR2: DFQATT, SNEGSKA (reference sequence). The CDR3 covers 14 residues. CDR3 nucleotides: TGCAGTGCCAAACCGGGACTTTACGCAGATACGCAGTATTTT. It is translated as CSAKPGLYADTQYF.

This chain joins TRBV2 and TRBJ2-1; TRBD2 aligns across 8 bases. CDR3 length equals 15 residues. Germline CDR1 and CDR2: SNHLY and FYNNEI. Losses at the gene ends were 6 bases for V and 9 bases for J; bases not matched to a gene: 13. CDR3 in DNA: TGTGCCAGCAGACCACTCGTGGGACTAGTCGGTGAGCAGTTCTTC. Its translation: CASRPLVGLVGEQFF.

This clonotype has just a few counts. V gene TRBV3-1 combines with J gene TRBJ2-7; possibly TRBD1 for D (6 bases). Germline V gene lookup returns CDR1 LGHDT and CDR2 YNNKEL (reference sequence). The CDR3 extends over 16 amino acids. V was trimmed by 4 bases and J by 0 bases, leaving 16 bases between them. The CDR3 DNA reads TGTGCCAGCAGCCCACGGGACACGAAGAGCTCCTACGAGCAGTACTTC. This encodes CASSPRDTKSSYEQYF.

This clonotype showed up just a few times. The chain couples TRBV10-3 to TRBJ2-3; the match to TRBD2 covers 10 bases. Germline CDR1 reads ENHRY; CDR2 reads SYGVKD. The CDR3 runs to 21 residues. J lost 2 bases, V lost 3 bases, and 20 bases had no gene match. For the CDR3, the DNA is TGTGCCATCAGTGAATTCGGGGGAGCGAGCGGGAGGGCGTTAGACACAGATACGCAGTATTTT. It specifies CAISEFGGASGRALDTDTQYF.

This clonotype came up a few times. This chain joins TRBV28 and TRBJ2-4; D gene ambiguous. The CDR3 totals 16 residues. Per germline, CDR1 MDHEN and CDR2 SYDVKM. V was shortened by 4 bases and J by 0 bases, with 13 bases between the two germline ends. In DNA, the CDR3 is TGTGCCAGCAGTTCTAACAGTTTTTTAGCCAAAAACATTCAGTACTTC. Its translation is CASSSNSFLAKNIQYF.

V and J are TRBV28 and TRBJ2-7; TRBD2 aligns across 7 bases. V shed 6 bases and J 2 bases; nucleotides not matched to a gene: 16. The germline V gene encodes CDR1 MDHEN and CDR2 SYDVKM. This CDR3 is built from 17 residues. The CDR3 nucleotides are TGTGCCAGCAGCCGAGCCTCTGGGGGGGGATTTACCTACGAGCAGTACTTC. This codes for CASSRASGGGFTYEQYF. Full variable domain (remainder filled in from reference TRBV28 and TRBJ2-7): DVKVTQSSRYLVKRTGEKVFLECVQDMDHENMFWYRQDPGLGLRLIYFSYDVKMKEKGDIPEGYSVSREKKERFSLILESASTNQTSMYLCASSRASGGGFTYEQYFGPGTRLTVT.

This clonotype was seen more than once but under ten times. The chain employs TRBV18 and TRBJ2-3, with TRBD2 identical over 9 bases. The CDR3 is 15 residues long. CDR1 is KGHSH, CDR2 LQKENI, per germline. V trimming: 2 bases; J trimming: 4 bases; junction bases outside the gene matches: 4. In DNA, the CDR3 is TGTGCCAGCTCACCAGGTAGCGGGAGTGCAGATACGCAGTATTTT. Its translation is CASSPGSGSADTQYF.

The chain has TRBV3-1 and TRBJ2-7, with D hard to call. Per the germline V gene, CDR1 is LGHDT and CDR2 is YNNKEL (reference sequence). Trimming pared 4 bases from V and 0 bases from J, leaving 10 bases between. The CDR3 covers 14 residues. The CDR3, as DNA: TGTGCCAGCAGCCCCTTGTACAGCTCCTACGAGCAGTACTTC. Encoded protein: CASSPLYSSYEQYF.

The chain uses TRBV20-1 and TRBJ1-5; 8 bases are shared with TRBD1. Per the germline V gene, CDR1 is DFQATT and CDR2 is SNEGSKA (reference sequence). The V and J ends lost 1 base and 6 bases, in that order; junction bases with no gene match: 5. The CDR3 consists of 14 residues. In DNA, the CDR3 is TGCAGTGCTAGAGCCACAGGGGGAAGTCAGCCCCAGCATTTT. Protein product: CSARATGGSQPQHF.

This clonotype showed up just a few times. The chain is built from TRBV12-3 or TRBV12-4 and TRBJ1-5; D not certain. The CDR3 loop spans 15 amino acids. V gave up 6 bases and J gave up 1 base, with 13 bases separating them. CDR3 sequence (DNA): TGTGCCAGCAGCCCATTCGGCGGAAGCAATCAGCCCCAGCATTTT. Its translation is CASSPFGGSNQPQHF.

This clonotype appeared a few times. V gene TRBV20-1 combines with J gene TRBJ2-7; D uncertain. Looked up from germline, CDR1 is DFQATT and CDR2 is SNEGSKA (reference sequence). V lost 3 bases and J 0 bases, leaving 3 bases between the germline ends. The CDR3 contains 11 residues. CDR3 residues: CSASSSYEQYF. The CDR3 DNA follows: TGCAGTGCTAGCAGCTCCTACGAGCAGTACTTC.

The chain employs TRBV6-6 and TRBJ2-4, with D unresolved. Trimming removed 4 bases at V and 0 bases at J, with 7 bases between. Germline values: CDR1 MNHNY, CDR2 SVGAGI (reference sequence). The CDR3 loop spans 14 amino acids. The CDR3: CASSFQLAKNIQYF. The CDR3 region has the DNA TGTGCCAGCAGTTTTCAGTTAGCCAAAAACATTCAGTACTTC.

The chain carries TRBV7-3 and TRBJ2-1; 12 bases line up with TRBD2. Germline V CDR1 and CDR2: SGHTA, FQGTGA. The junction had 11 bases not matched to a gene; V was cut back by 0 bases and J by 8 bases. The length of the CDR3 is 18 residues. The DNA of the CDR3 is TGTGCCAGCAGCTTAACTGGGGGCGCGACTAGCGGGAGATATGAGCAGTTCTTC. Amino acids: CASSLTGGATSGRYEQFF.

This clonotype was detected a few times. V usage is TRBV27 and J usage is TRBJ1-1, with 7 bases lining up with TRBD1. CDR1 and CDR2 (germline): MNHEY, SMNVEV (reference sequence). V trimming: 5 bases; J trimming: 0 bases; junction bases outside the gene matches: 3. The CDR3 sequence is 14 residues long. The CDR3 DNA follows: TGTGCCAGCAGTCGGACAGGACTGAACACTGAAGCTTTCTTT. Translating gives CASSRTGLNTEAFF.

In this sample, this clonotype turned up a few times. The chain carries TRBV7-9 and TRBJ2-7; 8 nucleotides match TRBD1. CDR3 length: 14 amino acids. Germline values: CDR1 SEHNR, CDR2 FQNEAQ (reference sequence). V dropped 6 bases and J dropped 6; count of bases not matched to a gene: 10. The DNA of the CDR3 is TGTGCCAGCAGTCCGCGGCAGGGGGCCGGCGAGCAGTACTTC. Amino acids: CASSPRQGAGEQYF.

The chain's CDR3 is CASSQPTENVHEQYF. The CDR3, as DNA: TGTGCCAGCAGTCAACCAACAGAAAATGTCCACGAGCAGTACTTC. This chain links TRBV28 with TRBJ2-7; D gene ambiguous. Trimming removed 5 bases at V and 5 bases at J, with 19 bases between. CDR1 and CDR2 (germline): MDHEN, SYDVKM. The CDR3 covers 15 residues.

The rearrangement links TRBV14 to TRBJ2-1; TRBD2 agrees at 9 bases. Germline lookup yields CDR1 SGHDN and CDR2 FVKESK. The CDR3 spans 15 residues. Trimming took 3 bases from V and 3 from J; bases not matched to a gene: 3. In DNA, the CDR3 is TGTGCCAGCAGCCAGCGTAGCGGGAGCTACAATGAGCAGTTCTTC. Residues: CASSQRSGSYNEQFF. Complete variable domain (other parts from reference TRBV14 and TRBJ2-1): EAGVTQFPSHSVIEKGQTVTLRCDPISGHDNLYWYRRVMGKEIKFLLHFVKESKQDESGMPNNRFLAERTGGTYSTLKVQPAELEDSGVYFCASSQRSGSYNEQFFGPGTRLTVL.

The V call is TRBV6-1, the J call TRBJ1-5; TRBD1 aligns across 7 bases. Germline assignment: CDR1 MNHNS and CDR2 SASEGT. This CDR3 contains 14 residues. With 7 bases clipped from V and 1 base from J, the junction kept 4 bases outside the gene matches. CDR3 loop: CASTLTGSNQPQHF. CDR3 DNA sequence: TGTGCCAGCACCTTGACAGGGAGCAATCAGCCCCAGCATTTT.

The chain couples TRBV12-3 or TRBV12-4 to TRBJ1-4; TRBD1 agrees at 8 bases. J gave up 12 bases and V 0 bases, and 6 bases lay outside the gene matches. The CDR3 runs 14 residues. Here the CDR3 reads CASSLADRAMELFF. The CDR3 DNA reads as TGTGCCAGCAGTTTAGCGGACAGGGCGATGGAACTGTTTTTT.

This clonotype was recorded a few times. This chain links TRBV7-2 with TRBJ2-3, with D possibly matching TRBD2 (5 bases). Trimming removed 6 bases at V and 0 bases at J, with 13 bases between. Germline-derived CDR1 and CDR2 are SGHTA and FQGNSA. The CDR3 is 15 residues long. CDR3 amino acids: CASSSDYLSTDTQYF. The DNA for the CDR3 is TGTGCCAGCAGTTCCGACTATCTTAGCACAGATACGCAGTATTTT. Using reference TRBV7-2 and TRBJ2-3 for the parts outside the CDR3, the full variable domain is GAGVSQSPSNKVTEKGKDVELRCDPISGHTALYWYRQSLGQGLEFLIYFQGNSAPDKSGLPSDRFSAERTGGSVSTLTIQRTQQEDSAVYLCASSSDYLSTDTQYFGPGTRLTVL.